Listed here are 12 T cell receptor beta chains from one sample, sequenced in a study of cytomegalovirus exposure and HLA in healthy donors. Primers: 60 Vbeta forward and 13 Jbeta reverse. Sequencing used immunoSEQ multiplex PCR; TCRdb keeps in-frame clones, though not all of them. The sample lists roughly 100,000 clones; around 73% were seen once. The sequenced sample consisted of PBMCs. The receptors originated from a woman in her thirties or forties in good health and CMV-seronegative.

The chain joins TRBV27 to TRBJ1-6; 10 positions match TRBD1. The CDR3 extends over 16 amino acids. Germline V lookup: CDR1 MNHEY, CDR2 SMNVEV (reference sequence). Trimming removed 5 bases from V and 6 bases from J; junction bases left unmatched: 7. CDR3: CASSPATGGRNSPLHF. The CDR3 coding sequence is TGTGCCAGCAGTCCAGCGACAGGGGGCCGTAATTCACCCCTCCACTTT.

The chain uses TRBV10-3 and TRBJ2-7; the match to TRBD2 covers 7 bases. CDR1 and CDR2 (germline): ENHRY, SYGVKD. Germline trimming cut 4 bases from V and 1 base from J; bases unmatched to any gene: 1. CDR3 length: 13 residues. The chain's CDR3 is CAISAGLSYEQYF. The CDR3 coding sequence is TGTGCCATCAGTGCGGGACTATCCTACGAGCAGTACTTC.

The CDR3 protein is CASSFGTGFMNTEAFF. DNA for the CDR3: TGTGCCAGCAGCTTCGGGACAGGATTTATGAACACTGAAGCTTTCTTT. This chain connects TRBV11-2 to TRBJ1-1; the match to TRBD1 covers 8 bases. Germline CDR1 reads SGHAT; CDR2 reads FQNNGV. V shed 3 bases and J 0 bases; nucleotides not matched to a gene: 6. CDR3 length equals 16 residues.

Notes on this clone: One junction end does not reproduce the germline sequence, and a read error may be involved. The DNA of the CDR3 is TGTGCCGGCAGCTCAGACCCATCCGGGGTAGACTTCTACGAGCAGTACTTC. It specifies CAGSSDPSGVDFYEQYF. This chain joins TRBV9 and TRBJ2-7, with D maybe TRBD2 (5 bases). The germline CDR1 and CDR2 sequences are SGDLS and YYNGEE. This CDR3 spans 17 amino acids.

V is TRBV7-9 and J is TRBJ2-7; no clear D. Trimming removed 4 bases at V and 6 bases at J, with 13 bases between. CDR3 length equals 13 residues. Per the germline V gene, CDR1 is SEHNR and CDR2 is FQNEAQ (reference sequence). CDR3 region: CASSSYSSGEQYF. The CDR3, as DNA: TGTGCCAGCAGCTCATACTCGTCCGGCGAGCAGTACTTC.

CDR3 bases: TGTGCCAGCAGTACGGCGAACACCGGGGAGCTGTTTTTT. This gives the protein CASSTANTGELFF. The V gene is TRBV28, the J gene TRBJ2-2, with no clear D. CDR1 is MDHEN, CDR2 SYDVKM, per germline. V shed 5 bases and J shed 0 bases, with 4 bases lying between them. The CDR3 is made up of 13 amino acids.

The chain recombines TRBV7-2 with TRBJ2-5; D is perhaps TRBD1 (6 bases). Matching the DNA end better, TRBJ2-7 makes the J call doubtful. The V gene's germline CDR1 is SGHTA and CDR2 FQGNSA. The CDR3 is 16 amino acids. In nucleotides, the CDR3 is TGTGCCAGCAGCAATTATCACAGGGTACGGAGTAGCGAGCAGTACTTC. Encoded protein: CASSNYHRVRSSEQYF.

This clone turned up a few times. This sequence joins TRBV7-9 and TRBJ2-7; TRBD2 matches 7 bases. The CDR3 sequence is 16 residues long. V gave up 5 bases and J gave up 1 base; unmatched junction bases: 11. Per the germline V gene, CDR1 is SEHNR and CDR2 is FQNEAQ (reference sequence). The CDR3 loop is CASSAPKASGSYEQYF. The CDR3 DNA follows: TGTGCCAGCAGCGCCCCCAAGGCTAGCGGTTCCTACGAGCAGTACTTC.

V and J are TRBV27 and TRBJ2-7; 13 bases line up with TRBD2. The CDR3 is made up of 13 amino acids. J lost 7 bases, V lost 5 bases, and 2 bases had no gene match. The germline V gene encodes CDR1 MNHEY and CDR2 SMNVEV (reference sequence). For the CDR3, the DNA is TGTGCCAGCAGTCCGGGACTAGCGGGGGAGCAGTACTTC. This translates into CASSPGLAGEQYF.

This rearrangement joins TRBV19 to TRBJ2-7, with TRBD1 matching over 8 bases. V gave up 5 bases and J gave up 7 bases; unmatched junction bases: 10. The CDR3 is 14 amino acids. The V gene's germline CDR1 is LNHDA and CDR2 SQIVND (reference sequence). CDR3 DNA: TGTGCCAGTAGTCGGAGGACAGGGCTAAGGGAGCAGTACTTC. Protein product: CASSRRTGLREQYF.

In the case of this clone: This same CDR3 is encoded by further DNA sequences in the sample. V usage is TRBV28 and J usage is TRBJ1-1; TRBD1 is a possible D gene (5 bases). The CDR3 loop spans 18 amino acids. CDR1 and CDR2 (germline): MDHEN, SYDVKM. The V end was cut by 2 bases, the J end by 1 base, with 20 bases between. CDR3 sequence: CASSLPDSRFRQNTEAFF. CDR3 coding DNA: TGTGCCAGCAGTTTACCCGACAGTCGATTCCGCCAGAACACTGAAGCTTTCTTT.

This chain uses TRBV6-5 with TRBJ2-1, with 7 bases fitting TRBD2. After removal of 1 base from V and 11 bases from J, the junction contained 8 bases not matched to a gene. The CDR3 covers 14 residues. CDR1 MNHEY and CDR2 SVGAGI come from the germline V gene. The CDR3 DNA follows: TGTGCCAGCAGTTACTTGGAGGGAGGGCCCCAGCAGTTCTTC. It codes for CASSYLEGGPQQFF.